This is a list of T cell receptor beta chains from one sample in a study of blood T cell repertoires in COVID-19. Using immunoSEQ multiplex PCR, the repertoire was profiled, and TCRdb retains in-frame clones only, with some absent. The data hold 120,000 or so clones, with 88% observed a single time. What was sequenced was peripheral blood. Receptors were obtained from a man in his forties or fifties with acute or convalescent COVID-19. Each CDR3 is given with its conserved first and last residue. D genes are given only for firm matches. For some rows the clone size is stated as once, few or many, or as a class when expanded; others skip it.

.,TRBJ2-3,.,TRBV12-3/TRBV12-4,CASSYSDTQYF,TGTGCCAGCAGCTACTCAGATACGCAGTATTTT
TRBD1,TRBJ1-1,.,TRBV7-9,CASSTRDRATEAFF,TGTGCCAGCAGCACCAGGGACAGGGCCACTGAAGCTTTCTTT
TRBD1,TRBJ2-5,.,TRBV3-1/TRBV3-2,CASSHRQGETQYF,TGTGCCAGCAGCCACCGACAGGGGGAGACCCAGTACTTC
.,TRBJ2-5,.,TRBV6-5,CASSYSGGTRETQYF,TGTGCCAGCAGTTACTCGGGCGGGACGAGGGAGACCCAGTACTTC
.,TRBJ2-3,.,TRBV7-2,CASSPELTDTQYF,TGTGCCAGCAGCCCGGAGCTCACAGATACGCAGTATTTT
TRBD1,TRBJ2-7,.,TRBV7-8,CASSLQRDSASSKYF,TGTGCCAGCAGCTTACAACGGGACAGCGCTTCTTCTAAGTACTTC
TRBD1,TRBJ2-7,.,TRBV6-6,CASSYRDRAYEQYF,TGTGCCAGCAGTTACCGGGACAGGGCCTACGAGCAGTACTTC
.,TRBJ1-2,.,TRBV7-9,CASSLGGQGDGYTF,TGTGCCAGCAGCTTAGGGGGGCAGGGCGATGGCTACACCTTC
TRBD1,TRBJ2-3,.,TRBV2,CASWGQVGADTQYF,TGTGCCAGCTGGGGACAGGTGGGAGCAGATACGCAGTATTTT
.,TRBJ2-3,.,TRBV7-9,CASSPVPLRGTDTQYF,TGTGCCAGCAGCCCCGTCCCATTGAGGGGCACAGATACGCAGTATTTT
.,TRBJ2-5,once,TRBV30,CAWSVGWAREGETQYF,TGTGCCTGGAGTGTAGGGTGGGCTCGAGAGGGAGAGACCCAGTACTTC
.,TRBJ1-2,.,TRBV19,CASTGNEGVNGYTF,TGTGCCAGTACGGGTAATGAGGGTGTCAATGGCTACACCTTC
TRBD1,TRBJ2-3,.,TRBV5-1,CASSLPGTETDTQYF,TGCGCCAGCAGCTTGCCTGGGACAGAGACAGATACGCAGTATTTT
.,TRBJ2-3,.,TRBV27,CASKVGDTDTQYF,TGTGCCAGCAAGGTGGGCGACACAGATACGCAGTATTTT
TRBD1,TRBJ1-5,.,TRBV27,CASSLVGQGRGQPQHF,TGTGCCAGCAGTTTAGTGGGACAGGGGAGGGGTCAGCCCCAGCATTTT
.,TRBJ2-7,.,TRBV6-1,CASSEARGAEQYF,TGTGCCAGCAGTGAAGCCCGGGGGGCCGAGCAGTACTTC
TRBD1,TRBJ2-7,once,TRBV11-2,CASSLTHRDRGYEQYF,TGTGCCAGCAGCCTGACTCACCGGGACAGGGGTTACGAGCAGTACTTC
TRBD1,TRBJ1-1,.,TRBV10-3,CASKGDREAFF,TGTGCCTCTAAAGGGGACAGGGAAGCTTTCTTT
.,TRBJ2-3,.,TRBV5-1,CASSIRVDTQYF,TGCGCCAGCAGCATCAGGGTAGATACGCAGTATTTT
TRBD1,TRBJ2-7,.,TRBV29-1,CSVTGFNEQYF,TGCAGCGTGACAGGGTTCAACGAGCAGTACTTC
TRBD2,TRBJ2-3,.,TRBV6-2/TRBV6-3,CASSNLLAGAGDTQYF,TGTGCCAGCAGTAACCTACTAGCGGGAGCTGGAGATACGCAGTATTTT
TRBD2,TRBJ2-1,.,TRBV19,CASSMGWTSGRYGDSYNEQFF,TGTGCCAGTAGTATGGGGTGGACTAGCGGGAGGTATGGGGACTCCTACAATGAGCAGTTCTTC
.,TRBJ2-5,.,TRBV11-3,CASSLFGGPGETQYF,TGTGCCAGCAGCTTATTCGGGGGTCCGGGAGAGACCCAGTACTTC
.,TRBJ1-2,.,TRBV5-8,CASRPKRVTSGYTF,TGTGCCAGCAGACCAAAACGGGTGACGAGTGGCTACACCTTC
TRBD1,TRBJ1-6,.,TRBV18,CASSPLDRDSPLHF,TGTGCCAGCTCACCACTGGACAGGGATTCACCCCTCCACTTT
TRBD2,TRBJ2-1,.,TRBV11-3,CASSLDPGTSPHEQFF,TGTGCCAGCAGCTTAGATCCGGGGACTAGTCCTCATGAGCAGTTCTTC
TRBD1,TRBJ1-5,.,TRBV5-1,CASSSGTDSNQPQHF,TGCGCCAGCAGCTCCGGGACAGATAGCAATCAGCCCCAGCATTTT
TRBD2,TRBJ2-3,.,TRBV19,CASRPTSGRADTQYF,TGTGCCAGTAGACCGACTAGCGGGAGGGCAGATACGCAGTATTTT
.,TRBJ2-1,.,TRBV9,CASSPRGGEGEQFF,TGTGCCAGCAGCCCCAGAGGGGGGGAGGGTGAGCAGTTCTTC
TRBD1,TRBJ1-6,.,TRBV30,CAWSAGQGAGYYNSPLHF,TGTGCCTGGAGTGCGGGACAGGGGGCCGGGTACTATAATTCACCCCTCCACTTT
TRBD1,TRBJ1-2,.,TRBV5-1,CASSLETGKGYTF,TGCGCCAGCAGCTTGGAGACAGGGAAAGGCTACACCTTC
TRBD2,TRBJ2-3,.,TRBV11-2,CASSRPRGGLSTDTQYF,TGTGCCAGCAGCCGCCCACGGGGGGGCCTAAGCACAGATACGCAGTATTTT
.,TRBJ1-2,.,TRBV5-5,CASSSFLVNYGYTF,TGTGCCAGCAGCTCGTTTCTTGTAAACTATGGCTACACCTTC
.,TRBJ2-1,once,TRBV25-1,CASSDLGLFYNEQFF,TGTGCCAGCAGTGATCTCGGACTCTTTTACAATGAGCAGTTCTTC
TRBD1,TRBJ1-1,.,TRBV27,CASSSGTGPVIAEAFF,TGTGCCAGCAGTTCGGGGACAGGGCCTGTAATCGCTGAAGCTTTCTTT
.,TRBJ2-5,.,TRBV9,CASSPNVEEETQYF,TGTGCCAGCAGCCCCAATGTGGAGGAAGAGACCCAGTACTTC
.,TRBJ1-1,.,TRBV9,CASSAIGVNTEAFF,TGTGCCAGCAGCGCCATAGGGGTGAACACTGAAGCTTTCTTT
TRBD2,TRBJ2-7,.,TRBV9,CASSVEGLADEQYF,TGTGCCAGCAGCGTAGAGGGACTAGCGGACGAGCAGTACTTC
.,TRBJ2-3,.,TRBV24-1,CATSGVGGTKDTQYF,TGTGCCACCAGTGGTGTAGGGGGAACGAAAGATACGCAGTATTTT
.,TRBJ1-2,.,TRBV29-1,CSVEDEDGYTF,TGCAGCGTTGAAGATGAGGATGGCTACACCTTC
.,TRBJ2-7,.,TRBV4-3,CASSQDIGTVSYEQYF,TGCGCCAGCAGCCAAGATATAGGAACAGTCTCCTACGAGCAGTACTTC
.,TRBJ1-1,.,TRBV19,CASSIRAGSTEAFF,TGTGCCAGTAGTATCCGGGCGGGGAGTACTGAAGCTTTCTTT
.,TRBJ1-4,.,TRBV30,CAWSVPRASTNEKLFF,TGTGCCTGGAGTGTCCCCAGGGCATCAACTAATGAAAAACTGTTTTTT
.,TRBJ2-1,.,TRBV7-4,CASSLRGLFF,TGTGCCAGCAGCTTAAGGGGGTTGTTCTTC
.,TRBJ2-7,.,TRBV12-3/TRBV12-4,CASSLAVRGEQYF,TGTGCCAGCAGTTTAGCGGTCAGGGGCGAGCAGTACTTC
.,TRBJ2-5,.,TRBV7-8,CASSLVGWLGETQYF,TGTGCCAGCAGCTTAGTGGGTTGGCTAGGAGAGACCCAGTACTTC
.,TRBJ1-2,.,TRBV20-1,CSAKGVTDAF,TGCAGTGCTAAAGGGGTCACAGACGCCTTC
.,TRBJ1-4,few,TRBV15,CATSRARGRGTNEKLFF,TGTGCCACCAGCAGGGCCCGCGGGCGGGGAACTAATGAAAAACTGTTTTTT
.,TRBJ1-6,.,TRBV6-6,CASSYPESNSPLHF,TGTGCCAGCAGTTACCCCGAGAGTAATTCACCCCTCCACTTT